These T cell receptor beta chains were read from a single sample in a study of vaccination effects on CD4 cells after COVID-19. TCRdb's copy holds only in-frame clones and misses some; the assay was immunoSEQ multiplex PCR. The sample lists 70,000 to 85,000 clones, roughly four fifths seen once, with 1% to 1.5% in the top ten. Their antigens are not known. The source was CD4+ T cells from PBMCs cultured with HCoV-229E spike peptides, collected after COVID-19 vaccination. These receptors all come from a human donor who received a COVID-19 vaccine. CDR3s include the opening cysteine and the closing phenylalanine or tryptophan. The D gene is left open where the match is weak. Only some rows state a clone size, as once, few, many or a class for expanded clones.

D gene	clone size	V gene	J gene	CDR3 protein	CDR3 DNA
NA	NA	TRBV14	TRBJ2-1	CASSQRSSNEQFF	TGTGCCAGCAGCCAGAGATCCTCTAATGAGCAGTTCTTC
NA	NA	TRBV5-1	TRBJ2-2	CASRRTAGDTGELFF	TGCGCCAGCAGACGGACAGCCGGAGACACCGGGGAGCTGTTTTTT
NA	few	TRBV12-5	TRBJ1-5	CASGLEGNQPQHF	TGTGCTAGTGGTTTGGAGGGGAATCAGCCCCAGCATTTT
NA	NA	TRBV12-5	TRBJ2-2	CASGLGGAAGELFF	TGTGCTAGTGGTTTAGGGGGGGCCGCCGGGGAGCTGTTTTTT
TRBD1	NA	TRBV3-1/TRBV3-2	TRBJ1-2	CASSQEGQGARGYTF	TGTGCCAGCAGCCAAGAGGGACAGGGGGCGCGAGGCTACACCTTC
TRBD1	NA	TRBV28	TRBJ1-1	CASQSLGQGGGTEAFF	TGTGCCAGTCAATCACTAGGACAGGGAGGAGGGACTGAAGCTTTCTTT
NA	NA	TRBV24-1	TRBJ1-5	CATGGGQFSNQPQHF	TGTGCCACCGGGGGAGGACAATTTAGCAATCAGCCCCAGCATTTT
NA	NA	TRBV28	TRBJ1-1	CASSRLFQGTEAFF	TGTGCCAGCAGTCGACTCTTCCAGGGGACTGAAGCTTTCTTT
NA	NA	TRBV2	TRBJ2-3	CASSEAVGGVADTQYF	TGTGCCAGCAGTGAAGCGGTCGGGGGTGTGGCAGATACGCAGTATTTT
NA	NA	TRBV4-3	TRBJ2-5	CASSQDTVGETQYF	TGCGCCAGCAGCCAAGACACAGTTGGAGAGACCCAGTACTTC
NA	NA	TRBV7-6	TRBJ2-5	CASSSINSGTPQYF	TGTGCCAGCAGCTCAATCAACTCCGGGACACCTCAGTACTTC
NA	NA	TRBV20-1	TRBJ1-3	CSASGSLSGNTIYF	TGCAGTGCTAGTGGGAGTCTCTCTGGAAACACCATATATTTT
TRBD1	NA	TRBV7-7	TRBJ2-5	CASSRDRKGQTQYF	TGTGCCAGCAGCCGGGACAGGAAAGGACAGACCCAGTACTTC
TRBD2	NA	TRBV28	TRBJ2-6	CASSHTSGARSGANVLTF	TGTGCCAGCAGTCACACTAGCGGGGCCCGCTCTGGGGCCAACGTCCTGACTTTC
TRBD2	NA	TRBV7-9	TRBJ2-1	CASSLERRGGSYNEQFF	TGTGCCAGCAGCTTGGAAAGGCGGGGGGGTAGTTACAATGAGCAGTTCTTC
NA	NA	TRBV6-5	TRBJ2-1	CASTLSRGLEQFF	TGTGCCAGCACCCTTTCGAGGGGACTCGAGCAGTTCTTC
NA	NA	TRBV7-2	TRBJ2-3	CASSLGRPAGGTDTQYF	TGTGCCAGCAGCCTGGGACGGCCCGCCGGCGGCACAGATACGCAGTATTTT
NA	once	TRBV9	TRBJ1-3	CASSVAGGNTIYF	TGTGCCAGCAGCGTAGCGGGGGGAAACACCATATATTTT
NA	NA	TRBV6-1	TRBJ1-1	CASSERSLVGAFF	TGTGCCAGCAGTGAGAGGTCCCTGGTCGGAGCTTTCTTT
TRBD1	NA	TRBV5-1	TRBJ1-2	CASSLAAGGASIYGYTF	TGCGCCAGCAGCTTGGCCGCAGGGGGCGCAAGTATCTATGGCTACACCTTC
TRBD1	few	TRBV7-8	TRBJ2-4	CASSLARQGQIQYF	TGTGCCAGCAGCTTAGCGAGACAGGGTCAGATTCAGTACTTC
TRBD1	NA	TRBV5-7	TRBJ1-2	CASSLGQVSFTTF	TGTGCCAGCAGCCTGGGACAGGTTTCTTTTACGACCTTC
NA	NA	TRBV5-1	TRBJ2-5	CASNIGPGATQETQYF	TGCGCCAGCAACATTGGTCCCGGAGCGACCCAAGAGACCCAGTACTTC
NA	NA	TRBV29-1	TRBJ1-1	CSVEDQGRAAFF	TGCAGCGTTGAAGATCAGGGGCGGGCAGCTTTCTTT
TRBD2	once	TRBV6-1	TRBJ2-1	CASSERWSSGGGQNEQFF	TGTGCCAGCAGTGAAAGGTGGTCTAGCGGGGGGGGTCAGAATGAGCAGTTCTTC
NA	NA	TRBV6-2/TRBV6-3	TRBJ1-5	CASSYPQPQHF	TGTGCCAGCAGTTACCCCCAGCCCCAGCATTTT
TRBD1	NA	TRBV9	TRBJ1-2	CASSSTGINYGYTF	TGTGCCAGCAGCTCGACAGGGATTAACTATGGCTACACCTTC
NA	NA	TRBV7-2	TRBJ1-6	CASSLAQGVRNSPLHF	TGTGCCAGCAGCTTAGCCCAGGGTGTTCGGAATTCACCCCTCCACTTT
NA	NA	TRBV5-1	TRBJ1-3	CASSLAGLSGNTIYF	TGCGCCAGCAGCTTGGCTGGTCTCTCTGGAAACACCATATATTTT
NA	few	TRBV6-5	TRBJ1-1	CASRPSQGPNTEAFF	TGTGCCAGCAGACCATCTCAGGGGCCCAACACTGAAGCTTTCTTT
NA	NA	TRBV21-1	TRBJ2-1	CASSNGTSGVNNEQFF	TGTGCCAGCAGTAACGGGACTAGCGGGGTAAACAATGAGCAGTTCTTC
NA	NA	TRBV12-3/TRBV12-4	TRBJ1-3	CASSLLWAEVRF	TGTGCCAGCAGTTTATTATGGGCGGAAGTAAGGTTT
NA	NA	TRBV10-2	TRBJ1-2	CAISPGRNYGYTF	TGCGCCATCTCCCCGGGACGGAACTATGGCTACACCTTC
NA	medium-sized	TRBV21-1	TRBJ1-2	CASSPTEGARHGYTF	TGTGCCAGCAGTCCAACTGAGGGGGCACGACATGGCTACACCTTC
TRBD1	NA	TRBV5-6	TRBJ1-4	CASSEGTVEKLFF	TGTGCCAGCAGCGAGGGGACAGTTGAAAAACTGTTTTTT
TRBD1	NA	TRBV5-1	TRBJ1-6	CASSSQGGGSPLHF	TGCGCCAGCAGCTCTCAGGGGGGGGGTTCACCCCTCCACTTT
NA	NA	TRBV7-3	TRBJ1-6	CASSLTRESPLHF	TGTGCCAGCAGCTTAACCAGGGAATCACCCCTCCACTTT